Presented here are 27 T cell receptor beta chains from one specimen sequenced in a study of T cells in Graves' hyperthyroidism and ophthalmopathy. What was amplified from RNA transcripts were TCR beta CDR3 regions. HTBI primers were employed in a first-round RT-PCR of the TCR CDR3. TCRdb redid the calling of the multiplex PCR reads with MiXCR, one entry per CDR3 protein. The sample records 600,000 to 700,000 distinct CDR3 sequences, around 15% being singletons. The sequenced material came from blood. These receptors originate from a woman in her forties with Graves' ophthalmopathy.

The sample holds many counts of this clonotype. The chain joins TRBV28 to TRBJ1-5; D may be TRBD1 (6 bases). This CDR3 has 15 residues. Trimming took off 6 bases at V and 4 bases at J, with 16 bases between the two ends. Germline V gene lookup returns CDR1 MDHEN and CDR2 SYDVKM. The CDR3 DNA reads TGTGCCAGCAGAATACCCCAGGGGTCAAATCAGCCCCAGCATTTT. Translated, it gives CASRIPQGSNQPQHF.

This clonotype appeared many times. V gene TRBV6-1 combines with J gene TRBJ1-3; D is undetermined. The germline V gene encodes CDR1 MNHNS and CDR2 SASEGT. The CDR3 runs 15 residues. V gave up 4 bases and J gave up 2 bases, with 12 bases separating them. The CDR3, as DNA: TGTGCCAGCAGTGCCACGGAAGGGACTGGAAACACCATATATTTT. It codes for CASSATEGTGNTIYF.

The table lists this clonotype with a count of one. The rearrangement joins TRBV19 to TRBJ1-2; D gene uncertain. This CDR3 spans 13 amino acids. The V gene lost 6 bases and the J gene lost 4 bases, with 12 bases spanning the gap. CDR1 is LNHDA, CDR2 SQIVND, per germline (reference sequence). The CDR3 DNA is TGTGCCAGTAGACGCGGACGGACCTATGGCTACACCTTC. Its protein is CASRRGRTYGYTF. The variable domain in full, with the rest retrieved from reference TRBV19 and TRBJ1-2, is DGGITQSPKYLFRKEGQNVTLSCEQNLNHDAMYWYRQDPGQGLRLIYYSQIVNDFQKGDIAEGYSVSREKKESFPLTVTSAQKNPTAFYLCASRRGRTYGYTFGSGTRLTVV.

This clonotype was counted only a few times. The chain recombines TRBV19 with TRBJ2-5; perhaps TRBD2 as D (5 bases). Germline assignment: CDR1 LNHDA and CDR2 SQIVND (reference sequence). Trimming stripped 6 bases from V and 3 bases from J, with 11 bases between. This CDR3 spans 13 amino acids. CDR3: CASRNREKETQYF. The CDR3 coding sequence is TGTGCCAGTAGAAACCGGGAAAAAGAGACCCAGTACTTC.

The table lists this clonotype with a few counts. The chain uses TRBV7-8 and TRBJ1-5; D is ambiguous. V dropped 2 bases and J dropped 4 bases, with 12 bases sitting between them. This CDR3 is 15 amino acids long. Per the germline V gene, CDR1 is SGHVS and CDR2 is FQNEAQ. CDR3 sequence: CASSLLATGNQPQHF. The DNA of the CDR3 is TGTGCCAGCAGCTTATTAGCTACGGGGAATCAGCCCCAGCATTTT.

This clonotype was counted many times. The rearrangement links TRBV5-1 to TRBJ2-7; D possibly uses TRBD1 or TRBD2 (5 bases each). The CDR3 has 15 amino acids. Germline V gene sequence: CDR1 SGHRS, CDR2 YFSETQ. V lost 4 bases and J 4 bases, leaving 18 bases between the germline ends. This CDR3 is CASSLLPGRAYEQYF. The CDR3 nucleotides read TGCGCCAGCAGCCTACTCCCGGGACGGGCGTACGAGCAGTACTTC.

This clonotype was seen a handful of times. The rearrangement joins TRBV18 to TRBJ2-5; D gene uncertain. This CDR3 is built from 14 residues. CDR1 is KGHSH and CDR2 is LQKENI in the germline V gene. V was shortened by 0 bases and J by 6 bases, with 11 bases between the two germline ends. The CDR3 region has the DNA TGTGCCAGCTCACCACCTTCGATAAGACAGACCCAGTACTTC. Its translation is CASSPPSIRQTQYF.

This clonotype was recorded many times. The chain combines TRBV19 with TRBJ1-5; weak D call: TRBD1 (6 bases). Germline-derived CDR1 and CDR2 are LNHDA and SQIVND (reference sequence). The CDR3 consists of 15 residues. V was shortened by 3 bases and J by 6 bases, with 15 bases between the two germline ends. CDR3 residues: CASSIWDTGSQPQHF. The CDR3 coding sequence is TGTGCCAGTAGTATTTGGGATACAGGGTCTCAGCCCCAGCATTTT.

This clonotype has ten or more counts. V gene TRBV28 combines with J gene TRBJ2-7; D might be TRBD2 (5 bases). Trimming stripped 3 bases from V and 2 bases from J, with 5 bases between. Germline V gives CDR1 MDHEN, CDR2 SYDVKM. This CDR3 is 12 amino acids long. Written as DNA, the CDR3 is TGTGCCAGCAGTTTCGGGGCCTACGAGCAGTACTTC. The encoded protein is CASSFGAYEQYF.

At least ten counts were recorded for this clonotype. This chain joins TRBV28 and TRBJ2-5; D uncertain. Per germline, CDR1 MDHEN and CDR2 SYDVKM. V lost 7 bases, J lost 4 bases, and 13 bases lay in between. The CDR3 has 13 residues. The CDR3 spells CASTSLELETQYF. CDR3 DNA: TGTGCCAGCACCTCTCTGGAGTTAGAGACCCAGTACTTC.

This clonotype was found many times. This rearrangement joins TRBV12-3 or TRBV12-4 to TRBJ2-7; maybe TRBD2 (5 bases). The CDR3 loop spans 14 amino acids. With 4 bases removed from V and 6 bases from J, the gap between germline ends came to 16 bases. The CDR3 protein is CASSWGVSPSEQYF. Written as DNA, the CDR3 is TGTGCCAGCAGTTGGGGAGTGAGCCCAAGCGAGCAGTACTTC.

The genes are TRBV7-2 and TRBJ2-7; tentatively, D is TRBD1 (6 bases). Germline values: CDR1 SGHTA, CDR2 FQGNSA. The CDR3 consists of 13 residues. The V end lost 0 bases, the J end lost 6 bases, and 9 bases lay between the germline ends. The CDR3 nucleotides are TGTGCCAGCAGCTTAGCTGCAGGGGCCGAGCAGTACTTC. Translated: CASSLAAGAEQYF. The full variable domain, completed using reference TRBV7-2 and TRBJ2-7, is GAGVSQSPSNKVTEKGKDVELRCDPISGHTALYWYRQSLGQGLEFLIYFQGNSAPDKSGLPSDRFSAERTGGSVSTLTIQRTQQEDSAVYLCASSLAAGAEQYFGPGTRLTVT.

At least ten counts were recorded for this clonotype. The junction differs from germline at one of its ends, possibly a read error. The CDR3 sequence is CVSSHNRDSYEQYF. As DNA, the CDR3 is TGTGTCAGCAGCCACAACAGGGACTCCTACGAGCAGTACTTC. The chain recombines TRBV7-2 with TRBJ2-7; D is possibly TRBD1 (6 bases). Per germline, CDR1 SGHTA and CDR2 FQGNSA. CDR3 length equals 14 residues.

This clonotype was detected only a few times. This chain links TRBV6-5 with TRBJ2-1; TRBD1 is a possible D gene (5 bases). Germline CDR1 and CDR2: MNHEY and SVGAGI. This CDR3 spans 15 amino acids. Trimming removed 6 bases at V and 9 bases at J, with 21 bases between. This CDR3 is CASSYRGPILGEQFF. In DNA form, the CDR3 reads TGTGCCAGCAGCTATAGGGGTCCAATCCTCGGTGAGCAGTTCTTC.

This clonotype was counted ten times or more. The chain combines TRBV6-5 with TRBJ1-5; perhaps TRBD1 as D (6 bases). V lost 4 bases, J lost 7 bases, and 11 bases lay in between. CDR1 is MNHEY and CDR2 is SVGAGI in the germline V gene. CDR3 length: 13 residues. Here the CDR3 reads CASSFFQGQPQHF. The DNA for the CDR3 is TGTGCCAGCAGTTTTTTCCAGGGGCAGCCCCAGCATTTT.

This clonotype was seen at least ten times. The chain uses TRBV12-3 or TRBV12-4 and TRBJ2-2; 10 positions agree with TRBD2. The CDR3 extends over 18 amino acids. The trim removed 8 bases at V and 5 bases at J, leaving 17 bases unmatched. This CDR3 is CASSPAGGPSAGTGELFF. In nucleotides, the CDR3 is TGTGCCAGCTCCCCAGCGGGAGGGCCCTCGGCGGGGACCGGGGAGCTGTTTTTT.

The table lists this clonotype with many counts. The CDR3 nucleotides are TGTGCCAGCAGGCCCGCCGGCGGGAGGTCCTACGAGCAGTACTTC. It translates to CASRPAGGRSYEQYF. V and J are TRBV6-1 and TRBJ2-7; 8 nucleotides agree with TRBD2. Germline V CDR1 and CDR2: MNHNS, SASEGT. V shed 6 bases and J 1 base; nucleotides not matched to a gene: 8. The CDR3 totals 15 residues.

This clonotype was seen only a few times. The CDR3 nucleotides read TGCAGTGCTCTACGGGACAGATCTACTGAAGCTTTCTTT. Translated, it gives CSALRDRSTEAFF. The genes are TRBV20-1 and TRBJ1-1; TRBD1 aligns across 7 bases. Germline CDR1 DFQATT, CDR2 SNEGSKA (reference sequence). Trimming cost V 5 bases and J 5 bases; bases outside gene matches: 8. The CDR3 is 13 amino acids.

This clonotype was counted many times. This sequence joins TRBV19 and TRBJ2-2; tentative D call: TRBD2 (5 bases). This CDR3 is built from 16 residues. Germline V gene data show CDR1 as LNHDA and CDR2 as SQIVND (reference sequence). Trimming shortened V by 4 bases and J by 0 bases, and 12 bases separated the two germline ends. The CDR3 protein is CASSRLRDTNTGELFF. DNA of the CDR3: TGTGCCAGTAGTAGACTCCGGGATACGAACACCGGGGAGCTGTTTTTT.

This clonotype was seen more than once but under ten times. The CDR3 here is CATAYGYTF. CDR3 nucleotides: TGTGCCACCGCCTATGGCTACACCTTC. The V gene is TRBV24-1, the J gene TRBJ1-2, with D unresolved. V was clipped by 9 bases and J by 4 bases, with 2 bases between them. This CDR3 is 9 amino acids long. Looked up from germline, CDR1 is KGHDR and CDR2 is SFDVKD.

This clonotype was seen more than once but under ten times. The rearrangement joins TRBV6-2 or TRBV6-3 to TRBJ1-5; D not certain. The V and J ends lost 0 bases and 6 bases respectively, with 6 bases between them. This CDR3 is built from 13 residues. CDR1 is MNHEY, CDR2 SVGEGT, per germline. In DNA, the CDR3 is TGTGCCAGCAGTTACTCCCGGATTCAGCCCCAGCATTTT. It translates to CASSYSRIQPQHF.

This clonotype was seen a handful of times. The chain uses TRBV2 and TRBJ2-7; the D is unclear. This CDR3 region has 13 residues. V was pared by 5 bases and J by 3 bases, with 11 bases between. Germline-derived CDR1 and CDR2 are SNHLY and FYNNEI. The CDR3 bases are TGTGCCAGCAGTATTCAGACCTACTACGAGCAGTACTTC. Amino acid sequence: CASSIQTYYEQYF.

The genes are TRBV5-1 and TRBJ2-7; possible D gene TRBD1, 6 bases. Germline V gene lookup returns CDR1 SGHRS and CDR2 YFSETQ. V was clipped by 1 base and J by 4 bases, with 12 bases between them. This CDR3 contains 14 residues. CDR3 residues: CASSLRRGGYEQYF. In DNA, the CDR3 is TGCGCCAGCAGCTTGCGCAGGGGCGGGTACGAGCAGTACTTC. The whole variable domain, remainder taken from reference TRBV5-1 and TRBJ2-7, is KAGVTQTPRYLIKTRGQQVTLSCSPISGHRSVSWYQQTPGQGLQFLFEYFSETQRNKGNFPGRFSGRQFSNSRSEMNVSTLELGDSALYLCASSLRRGGYEQYFGPGTRLTVT.

This clonotype showed up many times. The rearrangement uses TRBV12-3 or TRBV12-4 and TRBJ1-2; D remains ambiguous. V lost 3 bases to trimming and J lost 4 bases, with 12 bases between them. This CDR3 has 14 residues. The DNA of the CDR3 is TGTGCCAGCAGTTTTTCGTTGGCAGCCTATGGCTACACCTTC. Translating it yields CASSFSLAAYGYTF.

The chain employs TRBV20-1 and TRBJ1-1, with a possible D match to TRBD1 (5 bases). V lost 6 bases and J lost 5, with 19 bases in between. CDR3 length: 14 residues. In germline, CDR1 is DFQATT, CDR2 SNEGSKA (reference sequence). CDR3 in amino acids: CSADRQYHGTEAFF. The DNA of the CDR3 is TGCAGTGCGGACCGACAGTACCACGGGACTGAAGCTTTCTTT.

In this sample, this clonotype turned up many times. The J gene is TRBJ1-1, the V gene TRBV28; the D is unclear. V lost 2 bases and J lost 5, with 12 bases in between. Germline CDR1 MDHEN, CDR2 SYDVKM. This CDR3 comprises 14 residues. CDR3 in DNA: TGTGCCAGCAGTTTACCTCTCGAGGGAACTGAAGCTTTCTTT. Amino acids: CASSLPLEGTEAFF.

This clonotype was found many times. The V gene is TRBV24-1, the J gene TRBJ1-1; D unclear. This CDR3 has 13 residues. Germline V gene lookup returns CDR1 KGHDR and CDR2 SFDVKD. Trimming pared 5 bases from V and 1 base from J, leaving 7 bases between. As DNA, the CDR3 is TGTGCCACCAGTGCCTCTGGGAACACTGAAGCTTTCTTT. It encodes CATSASGNTEAFF.